This TCR beta chain was profiled in a study of identifying expanded T cells in peripheral blood. General study results and limits: Roughly 1.2 clones differed between technical replicates, versus approximately 17 and 20 over time. Variance in clone template counts between roughly two-week samples significantly increased with total template count across all healthy donors.

Sequencing used immunoSEQ multiplex PCR; TCRdb keeps in-frame clones, though not all of them. The table records roughly 120,000 clones, around 89% of them present only once. On this clone: Its antigen is undetermined.

CDR3 length: 16 residues. V shed 0 bases and J 5 bases; nucleotides not matched to a gene: 5. Germline CDR1 is SGDLS and CDR2 is YYNGEE. No infections or other immune events were documented during collection. Sequencing input: blood. The genes are TRBV9 and TRBJ2-3; 11 bases are a match to TRBD1. The sequence was collected from a person between 18 and 70 years old in good health. The chain's CDR3 is CASSVATGQGGDTQYF. The CDR3 region has the DNA TGTGCCAGCAGCGTAGCTACGGGACAGGGGGGAGATACGCAGTATTTT.